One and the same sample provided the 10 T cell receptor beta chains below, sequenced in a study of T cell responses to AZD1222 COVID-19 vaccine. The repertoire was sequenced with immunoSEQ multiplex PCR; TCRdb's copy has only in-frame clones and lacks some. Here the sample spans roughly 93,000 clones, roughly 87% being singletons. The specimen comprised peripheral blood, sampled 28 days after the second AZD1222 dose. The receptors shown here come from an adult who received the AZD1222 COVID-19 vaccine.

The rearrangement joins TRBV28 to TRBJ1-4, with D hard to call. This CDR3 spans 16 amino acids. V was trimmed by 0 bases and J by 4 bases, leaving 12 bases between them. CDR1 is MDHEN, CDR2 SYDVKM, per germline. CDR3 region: CASSLWERWSNEKLFF. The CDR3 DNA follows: TGTGCCAGCAGTTTATGGGAGAGGTGGAGTAATGAAAAACTGTTTTTT.

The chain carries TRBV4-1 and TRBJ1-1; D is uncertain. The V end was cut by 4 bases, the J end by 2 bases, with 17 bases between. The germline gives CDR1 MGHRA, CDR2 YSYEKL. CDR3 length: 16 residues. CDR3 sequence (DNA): TGCGCCAGCAGCCCGGCGTTTGGGAGGATAAACACTGAAGCTTTCTTT. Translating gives CASSPAFGRINTEAFF.

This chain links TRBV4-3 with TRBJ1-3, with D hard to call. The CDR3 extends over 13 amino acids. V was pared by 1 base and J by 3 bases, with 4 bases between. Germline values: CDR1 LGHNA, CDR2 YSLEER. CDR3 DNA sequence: TGCGCCAGCAGCCAAGTCTATGGAAACACCATATATTTT. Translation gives CASSQVYGNTIYF.

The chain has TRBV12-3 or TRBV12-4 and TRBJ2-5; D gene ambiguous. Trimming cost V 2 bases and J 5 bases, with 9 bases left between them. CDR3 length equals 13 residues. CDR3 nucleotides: TGTGCCAGCAGTTTACGCATCTTGGAGACCCAGTACTTC. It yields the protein CASSLRILETQYF.

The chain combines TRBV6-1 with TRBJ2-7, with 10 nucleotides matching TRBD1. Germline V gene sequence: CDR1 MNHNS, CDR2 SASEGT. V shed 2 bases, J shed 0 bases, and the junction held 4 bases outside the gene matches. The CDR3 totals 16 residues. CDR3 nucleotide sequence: TGTGCCAGCAGTGAATACGGGGACAGGGGCTCCTACGAGCAGTACTTC. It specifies CASSEYGDRGSYEQYF.

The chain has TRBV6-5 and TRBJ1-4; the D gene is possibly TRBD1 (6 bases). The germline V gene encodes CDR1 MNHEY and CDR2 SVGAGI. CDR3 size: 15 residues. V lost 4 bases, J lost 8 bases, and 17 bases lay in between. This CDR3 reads CASSSPGTLGEKLFF. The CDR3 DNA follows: TGTGCCAGCAGTTCTCCCGGGACATTGGGGGAAAAACTGTTTTTT.

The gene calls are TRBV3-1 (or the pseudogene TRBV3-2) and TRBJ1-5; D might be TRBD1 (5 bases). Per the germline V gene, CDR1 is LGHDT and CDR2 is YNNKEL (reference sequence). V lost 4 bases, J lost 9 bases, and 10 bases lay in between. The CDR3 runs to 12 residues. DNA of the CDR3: TGTGCCAGCAGCCCATGGGGACGGCCCCAGCATTTT. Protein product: CASSPWGRPQHF.

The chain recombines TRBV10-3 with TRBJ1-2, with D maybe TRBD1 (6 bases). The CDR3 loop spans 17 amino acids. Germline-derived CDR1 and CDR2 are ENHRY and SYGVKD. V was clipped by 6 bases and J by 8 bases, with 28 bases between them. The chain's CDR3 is CAISPTAPGAGASGYTF. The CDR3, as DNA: TGTGCCATCAGCCCCACGGCACCCGGGGCAGGGGCGTCCGGCTACACCTTC.

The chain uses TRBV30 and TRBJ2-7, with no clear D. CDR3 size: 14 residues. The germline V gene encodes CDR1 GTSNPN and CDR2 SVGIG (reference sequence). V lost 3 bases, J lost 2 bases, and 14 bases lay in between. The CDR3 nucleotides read TGTGCCTGGAGCGCGACACCTATAACCTACGAGCAGTACTTC. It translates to CAWSATPITYEQYF.

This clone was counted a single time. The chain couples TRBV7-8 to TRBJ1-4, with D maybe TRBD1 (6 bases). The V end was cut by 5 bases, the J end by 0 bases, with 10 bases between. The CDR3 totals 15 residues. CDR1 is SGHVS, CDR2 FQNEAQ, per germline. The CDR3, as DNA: TGTGCCAGCAGCCCAGGACAGTCAACTAATGAAAAACTGTTTTTT. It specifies CASSPGQSTNEKLFF.